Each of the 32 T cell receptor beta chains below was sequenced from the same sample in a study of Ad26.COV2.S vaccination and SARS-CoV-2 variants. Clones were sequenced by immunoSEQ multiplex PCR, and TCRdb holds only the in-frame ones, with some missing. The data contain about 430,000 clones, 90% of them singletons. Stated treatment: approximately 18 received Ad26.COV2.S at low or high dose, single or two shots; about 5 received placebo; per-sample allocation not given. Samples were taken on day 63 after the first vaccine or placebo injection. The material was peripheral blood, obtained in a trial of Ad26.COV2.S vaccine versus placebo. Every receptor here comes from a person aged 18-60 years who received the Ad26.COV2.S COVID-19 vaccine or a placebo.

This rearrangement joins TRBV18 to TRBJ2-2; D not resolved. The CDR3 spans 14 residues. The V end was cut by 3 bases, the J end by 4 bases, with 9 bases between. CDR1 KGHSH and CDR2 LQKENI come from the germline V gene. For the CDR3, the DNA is TGTGCCAGCTCACCGGCGGCCGCCACCGGGGAGCTGTTTTTT. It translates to CASSPAAATGELFF.

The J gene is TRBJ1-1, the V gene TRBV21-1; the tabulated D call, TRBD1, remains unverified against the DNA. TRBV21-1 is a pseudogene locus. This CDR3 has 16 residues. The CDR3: CASSKVFDRVNTEAFF. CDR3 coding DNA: TGTGCCAGCAGCAAAGTATTCGACAGGGTGAACACTGAAGCTTTCTTT.

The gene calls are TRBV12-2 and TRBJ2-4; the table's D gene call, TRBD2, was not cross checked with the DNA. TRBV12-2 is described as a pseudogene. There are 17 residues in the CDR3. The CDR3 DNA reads TGTGCAAGTCGGGCCGGGACTAGCAGTCTAGCCAAAAACATTCAGTACTTC. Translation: CASRAGTSSLAKNIQYF.

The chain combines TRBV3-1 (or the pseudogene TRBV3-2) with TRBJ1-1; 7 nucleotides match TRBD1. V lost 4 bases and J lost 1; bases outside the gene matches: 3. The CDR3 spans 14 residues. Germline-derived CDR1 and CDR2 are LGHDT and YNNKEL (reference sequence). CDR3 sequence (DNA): TGTGCCAGCAGCCCTCGGGACAGGAACACTGAAGCTTTCTTT. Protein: CASSPRDRNTEAFF.

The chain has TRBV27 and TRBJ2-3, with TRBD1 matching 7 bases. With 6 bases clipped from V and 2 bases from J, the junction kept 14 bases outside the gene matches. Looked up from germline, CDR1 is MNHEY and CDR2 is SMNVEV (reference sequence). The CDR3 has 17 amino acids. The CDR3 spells CASSSKQQGPHTDTQYF. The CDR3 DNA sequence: TGTGCCAGCAGCTCAAAACAACAGGGGCCTCACACAGATACGCAGTATTTT.

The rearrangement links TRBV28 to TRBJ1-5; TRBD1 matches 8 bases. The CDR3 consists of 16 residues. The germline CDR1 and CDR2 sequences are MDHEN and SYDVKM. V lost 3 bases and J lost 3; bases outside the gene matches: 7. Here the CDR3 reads CASSLETGADNQPQHF. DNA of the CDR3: TGTGCCAGCAGTTTGGAGACAGGGGCCGACAATCAGCCCCAGCATTTT.

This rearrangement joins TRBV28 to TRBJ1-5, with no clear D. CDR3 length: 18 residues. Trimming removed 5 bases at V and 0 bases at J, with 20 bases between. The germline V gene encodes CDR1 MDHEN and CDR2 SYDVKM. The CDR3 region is CASSPLPGKTYSNQPQHF. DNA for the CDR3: TGTGCCAGCAGTCCCCTGCCGGGGAAAACGTATAGCAATCAGCCCCAGCATTTT.

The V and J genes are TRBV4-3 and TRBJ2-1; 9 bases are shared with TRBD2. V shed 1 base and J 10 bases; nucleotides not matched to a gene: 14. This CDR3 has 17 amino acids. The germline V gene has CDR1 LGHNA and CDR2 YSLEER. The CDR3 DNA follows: TGCGCCAGCAGCCAAGGTGGCACTAGCGGGTTGAACCGGGAGCAGTTCTTC. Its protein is CASSQGGTSGLNREQFF.

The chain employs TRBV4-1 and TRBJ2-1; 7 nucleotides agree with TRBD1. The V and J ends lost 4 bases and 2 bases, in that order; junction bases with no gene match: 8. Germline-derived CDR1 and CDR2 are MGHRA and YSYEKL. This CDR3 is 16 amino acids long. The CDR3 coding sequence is TGCGCCAGCAGCCCGGTACAGGGGATCGCCTACAATGAGCAGTTCTTC. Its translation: CASSPVQGIAYNEQFF.

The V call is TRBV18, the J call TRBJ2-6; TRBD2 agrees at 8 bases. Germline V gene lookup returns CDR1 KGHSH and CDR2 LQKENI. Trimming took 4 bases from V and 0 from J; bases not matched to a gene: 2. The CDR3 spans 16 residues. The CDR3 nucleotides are TGTGCCAGCTCACGCGGGGGGACCTCTGGGGCCAACGTCCTGACTTTC. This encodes CASSRGGTSGANVLTF.

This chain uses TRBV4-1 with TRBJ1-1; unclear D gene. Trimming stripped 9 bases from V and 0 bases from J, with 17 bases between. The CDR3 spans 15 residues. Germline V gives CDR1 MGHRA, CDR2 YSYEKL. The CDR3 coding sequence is TGCGCCAGTACGAAGTCCCTCTCTATGAACACTGAAGCTTTCTTT. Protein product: CASTKSLSMNTEAFF.

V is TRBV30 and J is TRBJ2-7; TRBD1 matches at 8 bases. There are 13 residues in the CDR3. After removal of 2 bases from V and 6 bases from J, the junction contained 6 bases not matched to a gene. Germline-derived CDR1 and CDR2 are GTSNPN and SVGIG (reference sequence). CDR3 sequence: CAWSHATGGEQYF. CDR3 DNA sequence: TGTGCCTGGAGTCACGCTACAGGGGGCGAGCAGTACTTC.

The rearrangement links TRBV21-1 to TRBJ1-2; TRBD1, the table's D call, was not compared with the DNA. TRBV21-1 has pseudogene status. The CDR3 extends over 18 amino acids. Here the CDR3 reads CAIRNPDRSTRTNYGYTF. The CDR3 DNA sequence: TGTGCCATCCGAAACCCCGACAGGTCTACCCGGACTAACTATGGCTACACCTTC.

The CDR3: CASSFTTGVAYEQYF. The DNA for the CDR3 is TGTGCCAGCAGCTTCACCACAGGGGTCGCCTACGAGCAGTACTTC. The chain has TRBV7-2 and TRBJ2-7; 7 positions match TRBD1. Looked up from germline, CDR1 is SGHTA and CDR2 is FQGNSA. There are 15 residues in the CDR3. J was trimmed by 2 bases and V by 3 bases; bases with no gene match: 7.

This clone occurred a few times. The CDR3 nucleotides read TGCGCCAGCAGTCTAACGACAGGATTATCTGGAAACACCATATATTTT. It encodes CASSLTTGLSGNTIYF. This chain uses TRBV10-1 with TRBJ1-3; D is possibly TRBD1 (6 bases). Germline-derived CDR1 and CDR2 are WNHNN and SYGVQD (reference sequence). V lost 5 bases and J 1 base, leaving 15 bases between the germline ends. This CDR3 is built from 16 residues.

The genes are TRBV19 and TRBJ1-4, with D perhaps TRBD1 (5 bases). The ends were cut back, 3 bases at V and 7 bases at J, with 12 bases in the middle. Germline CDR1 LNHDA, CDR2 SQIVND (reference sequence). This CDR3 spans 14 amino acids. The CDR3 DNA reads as TGTGCCAGTAGTATCTCTTTACAGGTTGAAAAACTGTTTTTT. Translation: CASSISLQVEKLFF.

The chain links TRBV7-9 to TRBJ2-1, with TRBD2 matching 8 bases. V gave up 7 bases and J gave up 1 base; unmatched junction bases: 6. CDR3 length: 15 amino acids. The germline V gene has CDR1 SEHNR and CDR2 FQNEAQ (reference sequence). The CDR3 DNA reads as TGTGCCAGCACGGAGACTAGCGAATCCTACAATGAGCAGTTCTTC. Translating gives CASTETSESYNEQFF.

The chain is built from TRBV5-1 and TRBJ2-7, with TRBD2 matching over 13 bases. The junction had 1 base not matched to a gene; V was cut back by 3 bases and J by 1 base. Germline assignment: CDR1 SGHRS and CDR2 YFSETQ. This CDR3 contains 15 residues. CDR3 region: CASSSGLAGSYEQYF. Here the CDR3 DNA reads TGCGCCAGCAGCTCGGGACTAGCGGGATCCTACGAGCAGTACTTC. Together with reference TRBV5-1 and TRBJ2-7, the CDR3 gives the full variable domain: KAGVTQTPRYLIKTRGQQVTLSCSPISGHRSVSWYQQTPGQGLQFLFEYFSETQRNKGNFPGRFSGRQFSNSRSEMNVSTLELGDSALYLCASSSGLAGSYEQYFGPGTRLTVT.

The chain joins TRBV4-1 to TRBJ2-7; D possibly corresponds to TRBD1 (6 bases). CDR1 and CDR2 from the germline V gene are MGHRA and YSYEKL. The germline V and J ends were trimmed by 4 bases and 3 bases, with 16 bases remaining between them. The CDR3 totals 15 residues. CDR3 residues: CASSRGTSTFYEQYF. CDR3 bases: TGCGCCAGCAGCCGAGGGACAAGCACCTTCTACGAGCAGTACTTC.

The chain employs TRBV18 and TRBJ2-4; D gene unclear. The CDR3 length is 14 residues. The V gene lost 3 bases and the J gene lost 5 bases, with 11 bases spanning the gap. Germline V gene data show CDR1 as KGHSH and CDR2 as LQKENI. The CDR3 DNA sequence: TGTGCCAGCTCACCTGAGTCCGGAGAAAACATTCAGTACTTC. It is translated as CASSPESGENIQYF.

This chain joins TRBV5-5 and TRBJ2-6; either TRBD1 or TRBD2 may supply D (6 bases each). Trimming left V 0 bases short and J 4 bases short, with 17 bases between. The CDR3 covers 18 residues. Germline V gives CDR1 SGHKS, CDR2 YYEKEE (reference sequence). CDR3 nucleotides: TGTGCCAGCAGCTTGGTGGAGGGGGTACTCGACGGGGCCAACGTCCTGACTTTC. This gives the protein CASSLVEGVLDGANVLTF.

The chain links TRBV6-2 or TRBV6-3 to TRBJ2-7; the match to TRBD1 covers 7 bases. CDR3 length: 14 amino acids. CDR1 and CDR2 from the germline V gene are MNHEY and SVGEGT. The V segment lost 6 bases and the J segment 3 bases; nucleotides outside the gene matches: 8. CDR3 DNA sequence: TGTGCCAGCAGCGGGGACAGTAGGATCTACGAGCAGTACTTC. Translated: CASSGDSRIYEQYF.

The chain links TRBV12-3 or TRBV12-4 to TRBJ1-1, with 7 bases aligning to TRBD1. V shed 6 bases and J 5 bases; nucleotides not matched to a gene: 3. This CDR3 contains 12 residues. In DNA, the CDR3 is TGTGCCAGCAGGCTGACAGGGACTGAAGCTTTCTTT. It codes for CASRLTGTEAFF.

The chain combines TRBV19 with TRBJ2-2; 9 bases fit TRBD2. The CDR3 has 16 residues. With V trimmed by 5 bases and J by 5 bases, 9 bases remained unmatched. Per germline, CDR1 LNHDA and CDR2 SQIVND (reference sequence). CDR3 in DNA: TGTGCCAGTAGTTCCTCCGGGACTAGCTTTACCGGGGAGCTGTTTTTT. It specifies CASSSSGTSFTGELFF.

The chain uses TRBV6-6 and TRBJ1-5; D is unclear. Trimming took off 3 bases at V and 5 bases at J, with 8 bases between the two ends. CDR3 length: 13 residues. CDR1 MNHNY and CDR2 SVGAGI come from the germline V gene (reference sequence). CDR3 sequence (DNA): TGTGCCAGCAGTTATGAAACGTATCAGCCCCAGCATTTT. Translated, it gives CASSYETYQPQHF.

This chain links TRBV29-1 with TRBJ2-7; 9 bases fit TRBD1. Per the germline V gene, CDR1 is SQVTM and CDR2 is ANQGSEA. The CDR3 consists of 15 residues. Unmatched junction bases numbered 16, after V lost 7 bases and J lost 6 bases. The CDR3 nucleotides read TGCAGCGCCCTTAGGGGACAGGGAAGAGGTACCGAGCAGTACTTC. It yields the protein CSALRGQGRGTEQYF.

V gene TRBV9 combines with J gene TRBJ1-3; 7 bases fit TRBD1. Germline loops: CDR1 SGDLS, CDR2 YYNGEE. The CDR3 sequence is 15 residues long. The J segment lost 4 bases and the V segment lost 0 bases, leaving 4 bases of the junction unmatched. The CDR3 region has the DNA TGTGCCAGCAGCGTAGGTGGGACAGCAGGAAACACCATATATTTT. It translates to CASSVGGTAGNTIYF.

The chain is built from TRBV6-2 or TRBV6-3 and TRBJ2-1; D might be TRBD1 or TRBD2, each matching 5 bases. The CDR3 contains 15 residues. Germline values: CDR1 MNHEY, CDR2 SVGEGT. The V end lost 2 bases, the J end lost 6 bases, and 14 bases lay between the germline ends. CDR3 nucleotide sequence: TGTGCCAGCAGTTACGTCTGGGCAGGGACCAATGAGCAGTTCTTC. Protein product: CASSYVWAGTNEQFF.

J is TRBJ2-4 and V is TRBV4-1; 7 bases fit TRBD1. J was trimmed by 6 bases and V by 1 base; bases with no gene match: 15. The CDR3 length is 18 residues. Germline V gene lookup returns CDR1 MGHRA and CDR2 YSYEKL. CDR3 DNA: TGCGCCAGCAGCCAAGGTGGACAGGCCGGTAAAGAAGGAAACATTCAGTACTTC. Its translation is CASSQGGQAGKEGNIQYF.

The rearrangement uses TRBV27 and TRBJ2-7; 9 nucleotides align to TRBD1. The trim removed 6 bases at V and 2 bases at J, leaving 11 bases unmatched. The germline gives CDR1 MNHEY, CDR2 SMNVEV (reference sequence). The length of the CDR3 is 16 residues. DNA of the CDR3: TGTGCCAGCAGCCCATTGACCGGGACAGGGACCTACGAGCAGTACTTC. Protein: CASSPLTGTGTYEQYF.

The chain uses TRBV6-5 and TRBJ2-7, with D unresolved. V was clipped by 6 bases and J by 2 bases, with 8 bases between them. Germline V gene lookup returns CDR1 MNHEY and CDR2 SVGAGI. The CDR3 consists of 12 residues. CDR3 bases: TGTGCCAGCAGCATAAGGGCCTACGAGCAGTACTTC. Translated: CASSIRAYEQYF.

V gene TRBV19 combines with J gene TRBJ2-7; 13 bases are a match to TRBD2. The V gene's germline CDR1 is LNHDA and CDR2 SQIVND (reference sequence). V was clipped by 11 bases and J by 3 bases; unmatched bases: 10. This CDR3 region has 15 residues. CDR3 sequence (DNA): TGTGCCCGACACTTACGGACTAGCGGGAGCTACGAGCAGTACTTC. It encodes CARHLRTSGSYEQYF.